The rows below give T cell receptor beta chains drawn from one sample of a study of T cells after yellow fever vaccination. MiXCR, applied by TCRdb to the 5' RACE reads, yields one record per CDR3 protein. In the table there are under 300,000 distinct CDR3 sequences, 10% to 15% of which are singletons. The sequences come from CD4+ T cells sorted from PBMCs, collected 45 days after the yellow fever booster vaccination. The origin of the receptors is a man between 25 and 39 years old who received the YFV17D yellow fever vaccine. CDR3s include the opening cysteine and the closing phenylalanine or tryptophan. Fields, in order: J gene, V gene, CDR3 protein.

J gene: TRBJ2-7; V gene: TRBV7-6; CDR3 protein: CASSLSGRAHEQYF
J gene: TRBJ2-7; V gene: TRBV3-1; CDR3 protein: CASSHWQGGYEQYF
J gene: TRBJ1-1; V gene: TRBV7-8; CDR3 protein: CASSLMRENTEAFF
J gene: TRBJ2-7; V gene: TRBV19; CDR3 protein: CASSKEAASYEQYF
J gene: TRBJ2-7; V gene: TRBV3-1; CDR3 protein: CASFIYEQYF
J gene: TRBJ2-7; V gene: TRBV7-2; CDR3 protein: CASSQGTSAGEQYF
J gene: TRBJ1-2; V gene: TRBV7-2; CDR3 protein: CASSQGQLNYGYTF
J gene: TRBJ2-2; V gene: TRBV5-1; CDR3 protein: CASRRTSGVANTGELFF
J gene: TRBJ1-5; V gene: TRBV6-1; CDR3 protein: CASSASGGNQPQHF
J gene: TRBJ2-2; V gene: TRBV7-2; CDR3 protein: CASSYASGSNTGELFF
J gene: TRBJ1-5; V gene: TRBV12-3/TRBV12-4; CDR3 protein: CASSFNGPDQPQHF
J gene: TRBJ2-6; V gene: TRBV9; CDR3 protein: CASSVDHRTPSGANVLTF
J gene: TRBJ2-7; V gene: TRBV5-1; CDR3 protein: CASSLGTGFVPEQYF
J gene: TRBJ2-7; V gene: TRBV28; CDR3 protein: CASSQTGVYEQYF
J gene: TRBJ2-3; V gene: TRBV5-1; CDR3 protein: CASSVGGWTDTQYF
J gene: TRBJ2-3; V gene: TRBV10-3; CDR3 protein: CAGGATDTQYF
J gene: TRBJ2-1; V gene: TRBV4-3; CDR3 protein: CASSQDRIADYNEQFF
J gene: TRBJ2-7; V gene: TRBV29-1; CDR3 protein: CSVPRGQRGYEQYF
J gene: TRBJ2-2; V gene: TRBV20-1; CDR3 protein: CSARPLTGELFF
J gene: TRBJ2-7; V gene: TRBV12-3/TRBV12-4; CDR3 protein: CASSFFPSAEQYF
J gene: TRBJ2-7; V gene: TRBV5-5; CDR3 protein: CASSTGSWNEQYF
J gene: TRBJ2-3; V gene: TRBV5-1; CDR3 protein: CASSLATGADTQYF
J gene: TRBJ2-1; V gene: TRBV12-3/TRBV12-4; CDR3 protein: CATTLGNEQFF
J gene: TRBJ2-2; V gene: TRBV29-1; CDR3 protein: CSVAVAVGELFF
J gene: TRBJ2-7; V gene: TRBV20-1; CDR3 protein: CSARDLAGYEQYF
J gene: TRBJ2-1; V gene: TRBV6-1; CDR3 protein: CASSKLAGVVNEQFF
J gene: TRBJ2-3; V gene: TRBV29-1; CDR3 protein: CSVGARTDTQYF
J gene: TRBJ2-1; V gene: TRBV5-1; CDR3 protein: CASGVGRGFDNEQFF
J gene: TRBJ2-5; V gene: TRBV20-1; CDR3 protein: CSAATGTIQETQYF
J gene: TRBJ2-5; V gene: TRBV12-3/TRBV12-4; CDR3 protein: CASSLAGPQETQYF